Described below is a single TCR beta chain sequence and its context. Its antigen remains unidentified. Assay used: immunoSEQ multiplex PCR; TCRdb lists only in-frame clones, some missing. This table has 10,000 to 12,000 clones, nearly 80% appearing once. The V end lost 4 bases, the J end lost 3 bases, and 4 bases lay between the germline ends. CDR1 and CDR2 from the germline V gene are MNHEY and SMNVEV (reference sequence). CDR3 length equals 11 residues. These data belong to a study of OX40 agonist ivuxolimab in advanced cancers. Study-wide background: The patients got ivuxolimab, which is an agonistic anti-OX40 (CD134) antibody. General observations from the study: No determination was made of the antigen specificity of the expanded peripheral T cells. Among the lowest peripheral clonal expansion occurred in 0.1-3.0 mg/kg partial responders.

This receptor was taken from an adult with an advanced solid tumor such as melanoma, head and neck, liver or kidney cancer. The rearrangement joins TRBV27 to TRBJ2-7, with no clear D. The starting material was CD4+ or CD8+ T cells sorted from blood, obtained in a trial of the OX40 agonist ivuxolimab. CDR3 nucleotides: TGTGCCAGCAGTTCCCACTACGAGCAGTACTTC. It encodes CASSSHYEQYF.